This T cell receptor beta chain came from a study of spatial heterogeneity in lung cancer. As for the study in general: TCR and UMI combinations that were unique each appeared, on average, more than ten times in raw reads.

Regarding time point: sample taken at primary tumor resection. No cells were sorted before sequencing. The whole RNA sequenced was extracted from tumor, nontumor lung or frozen PBMC. MiXCR, applied by TCRdb to the 5' RACE reads, yields one record per CDR3 protein. Among about 13,000 distinct CDR3 sequences listed, around 6.1% were seen once. To note about this clonotype: Its antigen is undetermined.

CDR1 and CDR2 from the germline V gene are MNHEY and SVGAGI. CDR3 length: 11 residues. The V end was cut by 10 bases, the J end by 7 bases, with 12 bases between. General study findings and limits: Tracking of tumor mutation counts was seen in expanded intratumoral alpha and beta TCR counts.

The rearrangement uses TRBV6-5 and TRBJ2-3, with D perhaps TRBD1 (5 bases). This TCR derives from a female donor with early-stage non-small cell lung cancer. Sequenced material: lung tumor tissue, taken at surgery. The CDR3 loop reads CATQGTHTQYF. As DNA, the CDR3 is TGTGCCACCCAGGGCACTCATACGCAGTATTTT.